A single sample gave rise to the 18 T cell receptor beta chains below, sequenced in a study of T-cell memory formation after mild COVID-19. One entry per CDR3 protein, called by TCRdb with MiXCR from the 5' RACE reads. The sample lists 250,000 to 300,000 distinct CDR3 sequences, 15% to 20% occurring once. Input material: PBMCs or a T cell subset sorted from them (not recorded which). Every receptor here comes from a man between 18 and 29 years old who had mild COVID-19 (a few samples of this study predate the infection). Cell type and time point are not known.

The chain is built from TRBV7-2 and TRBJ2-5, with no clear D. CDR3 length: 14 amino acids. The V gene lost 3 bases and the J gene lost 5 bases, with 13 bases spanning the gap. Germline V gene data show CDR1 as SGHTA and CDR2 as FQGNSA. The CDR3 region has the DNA TGTGCCAGCAGCTTGGGCCGTGCCGTTGAGACCCAGTACTTC. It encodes CASSLGRAVETQYF.

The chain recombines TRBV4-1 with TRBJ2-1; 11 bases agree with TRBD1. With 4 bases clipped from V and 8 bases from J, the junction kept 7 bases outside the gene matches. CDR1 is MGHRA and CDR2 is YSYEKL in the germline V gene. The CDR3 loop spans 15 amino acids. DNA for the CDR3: TGCGCCAGCAGCCTCCACGGGACAGGGGGAGATGAGCAGTTCTTC. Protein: CASSLHGTGGDEQFF.

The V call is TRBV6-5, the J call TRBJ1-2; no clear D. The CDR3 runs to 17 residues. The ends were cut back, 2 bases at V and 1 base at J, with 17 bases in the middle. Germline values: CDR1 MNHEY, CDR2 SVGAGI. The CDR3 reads CASSYGSDAYLNYGYTF. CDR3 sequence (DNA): TGTGCCAGCAGTTACGGGTCAGACGCTTATCTTAACTATGGCTACACCTTC.

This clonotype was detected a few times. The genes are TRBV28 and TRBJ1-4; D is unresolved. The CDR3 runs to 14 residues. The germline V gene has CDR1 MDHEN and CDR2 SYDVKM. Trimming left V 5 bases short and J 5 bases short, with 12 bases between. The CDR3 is CASSPRAGNEKLFF. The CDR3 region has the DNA TGTGCCAGCAGTCCGAGGGCCGGGAATGAAAAACTGTTTTTT. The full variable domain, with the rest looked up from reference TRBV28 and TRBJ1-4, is DVKVTQSSRYLVKRTGEKVFLECVQDMDHENMFWYRQDPGLGLRLIYFSYDVKMKEKGDIPEGYSVSREKKERFSLILESASTNQTSMYLCASSPRAGNEKLFFGSGTQLSVL.

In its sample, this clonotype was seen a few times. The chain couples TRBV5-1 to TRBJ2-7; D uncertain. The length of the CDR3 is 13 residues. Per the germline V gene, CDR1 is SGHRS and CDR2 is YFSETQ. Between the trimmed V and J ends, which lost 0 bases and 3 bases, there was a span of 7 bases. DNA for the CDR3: TGCGCCAGCAGCTTGGCCCCCAACTACGAGCAGTACGTC. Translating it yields CASSLAPNYEQYV.

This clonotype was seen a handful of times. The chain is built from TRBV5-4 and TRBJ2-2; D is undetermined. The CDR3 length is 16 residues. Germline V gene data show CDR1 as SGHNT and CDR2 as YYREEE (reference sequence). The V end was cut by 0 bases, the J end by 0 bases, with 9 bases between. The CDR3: CASSLGVVANTGELFF. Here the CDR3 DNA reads TGTGCCAGCAGCTTGGGTGTTGTCGCGAACACCGGGGAGCTGTTTTTT.

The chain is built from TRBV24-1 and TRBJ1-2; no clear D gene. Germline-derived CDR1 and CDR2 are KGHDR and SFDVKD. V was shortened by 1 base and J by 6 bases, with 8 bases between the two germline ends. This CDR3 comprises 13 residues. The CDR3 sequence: CATSDFEGDGYTF. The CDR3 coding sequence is TGTGCCACCAGTGATTTCGAGGGAGATGGCTACACCTTC.

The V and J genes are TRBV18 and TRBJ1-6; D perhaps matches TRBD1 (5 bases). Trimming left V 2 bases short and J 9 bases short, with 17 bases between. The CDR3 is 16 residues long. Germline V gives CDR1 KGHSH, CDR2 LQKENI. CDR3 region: CASSPGISRVVSPLHF. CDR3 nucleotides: TGTGCCAGCTCACCAGGGATTAGCAGGGTGGTTTCACCCCTCCACTTT.

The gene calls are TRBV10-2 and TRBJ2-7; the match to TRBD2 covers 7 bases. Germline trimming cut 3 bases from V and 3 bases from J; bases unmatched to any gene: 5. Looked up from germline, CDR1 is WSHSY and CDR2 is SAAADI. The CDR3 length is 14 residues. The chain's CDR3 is CASSDLAVIYEQYF. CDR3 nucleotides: TGCGCCAGCAGTGACCTAGCGGTGATCTACGAGCAGTACTTC.

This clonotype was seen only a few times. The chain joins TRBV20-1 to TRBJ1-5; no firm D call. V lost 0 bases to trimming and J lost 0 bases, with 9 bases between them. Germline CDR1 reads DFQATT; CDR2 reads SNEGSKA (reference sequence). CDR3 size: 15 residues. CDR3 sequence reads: CSARELQYSNQPQHF. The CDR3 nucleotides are TGCAGTGCTAGAGAACTCCAGTATAGCAATCAGCCCCAGCATTTT.

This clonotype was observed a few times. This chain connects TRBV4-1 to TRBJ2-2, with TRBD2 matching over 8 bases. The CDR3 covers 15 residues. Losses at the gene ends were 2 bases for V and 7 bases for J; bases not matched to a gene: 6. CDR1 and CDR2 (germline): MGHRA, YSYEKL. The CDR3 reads CASSQRGAGDGELFF. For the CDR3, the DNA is TGCGCCAGCAGCCAACGTGGAGCGGGAGACGGGGAGCTGTTTTTT.

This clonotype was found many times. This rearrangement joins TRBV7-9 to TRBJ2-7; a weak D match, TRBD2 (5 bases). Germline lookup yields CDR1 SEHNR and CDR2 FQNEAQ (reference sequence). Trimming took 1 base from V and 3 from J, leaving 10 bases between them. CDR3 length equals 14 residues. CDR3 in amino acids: CASSLDGGSYEQYV. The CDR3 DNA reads TGTGCCAGCAGCTTAGATGGAGGAAGCTACGAGCAGTACGTC.

The CDR3: CASSLAGQGRTEAFF. The CDR3 coding sequence is TGTGCCAGCAGCTTAGCGGGACAGGGAAGGACTGAAGCTTTCTTT. This rearrangement joins TRBV7-8 to TRBJ1-1; 9 bases match TRBD1. V was clipped by 0 bases and J by 5 bases; unmatched bases: 4. CDR3 length: 15 amino acids. Germline loops: CDR1 SGHVS, CDR2 FQNEAQ. Together with reference TRBV7-8 and TRBJ1-1, the CDR3 gives the full variable domain: GAGVSQSPRYKVAKRGQDVALRCDPISGHVSLFWYQQALGQGPEFLTYFQNEAQLDKSGLPSDRFFAERPEGSVSTLKIQRTQQEDSAVYLCASSLAGQGRTEAFFGQGTRLTVV.

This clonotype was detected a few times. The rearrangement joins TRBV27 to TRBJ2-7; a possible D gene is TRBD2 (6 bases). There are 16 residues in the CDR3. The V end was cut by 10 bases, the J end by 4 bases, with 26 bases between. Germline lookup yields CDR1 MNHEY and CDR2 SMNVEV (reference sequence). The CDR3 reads CATTPRIAGPWYEQYV. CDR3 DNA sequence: TGTGCCACCACCCCCCGCATCGCGGGGCCATGGTACGAGCAGTACGTC.

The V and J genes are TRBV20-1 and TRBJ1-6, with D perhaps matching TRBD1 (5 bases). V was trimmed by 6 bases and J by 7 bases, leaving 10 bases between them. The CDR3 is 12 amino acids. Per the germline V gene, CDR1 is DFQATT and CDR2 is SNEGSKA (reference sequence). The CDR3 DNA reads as TGCAGTGCACGGTGGGGGAATTCACCCCTCCACTTT. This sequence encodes CSARWGNSPLHF.

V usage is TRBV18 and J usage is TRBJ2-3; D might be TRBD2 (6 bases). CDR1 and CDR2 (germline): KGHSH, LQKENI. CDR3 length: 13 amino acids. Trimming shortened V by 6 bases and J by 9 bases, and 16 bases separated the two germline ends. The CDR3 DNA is TGTGCCAGCTCGCCGGATGGACTAAACACGCAGTATTTT. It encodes CASSPDGLNTQYF.

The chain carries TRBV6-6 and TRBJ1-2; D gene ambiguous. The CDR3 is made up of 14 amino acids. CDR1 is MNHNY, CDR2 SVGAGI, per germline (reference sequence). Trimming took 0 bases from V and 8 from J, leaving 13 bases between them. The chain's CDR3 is CASSYSNRPKGYTF. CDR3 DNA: TGTGCCAGCAGTTACTCGAACAGACCCAAAGGCTACACCTTC.

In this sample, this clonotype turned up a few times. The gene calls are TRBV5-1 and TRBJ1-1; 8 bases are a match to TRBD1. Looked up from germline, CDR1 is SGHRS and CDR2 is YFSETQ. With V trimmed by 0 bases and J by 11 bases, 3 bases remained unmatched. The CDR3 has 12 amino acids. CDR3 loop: CASSLDRGSAFF. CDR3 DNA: TGCGCCAGCAGCTTGGACAGGGGGTCGGCTTTCTTT.